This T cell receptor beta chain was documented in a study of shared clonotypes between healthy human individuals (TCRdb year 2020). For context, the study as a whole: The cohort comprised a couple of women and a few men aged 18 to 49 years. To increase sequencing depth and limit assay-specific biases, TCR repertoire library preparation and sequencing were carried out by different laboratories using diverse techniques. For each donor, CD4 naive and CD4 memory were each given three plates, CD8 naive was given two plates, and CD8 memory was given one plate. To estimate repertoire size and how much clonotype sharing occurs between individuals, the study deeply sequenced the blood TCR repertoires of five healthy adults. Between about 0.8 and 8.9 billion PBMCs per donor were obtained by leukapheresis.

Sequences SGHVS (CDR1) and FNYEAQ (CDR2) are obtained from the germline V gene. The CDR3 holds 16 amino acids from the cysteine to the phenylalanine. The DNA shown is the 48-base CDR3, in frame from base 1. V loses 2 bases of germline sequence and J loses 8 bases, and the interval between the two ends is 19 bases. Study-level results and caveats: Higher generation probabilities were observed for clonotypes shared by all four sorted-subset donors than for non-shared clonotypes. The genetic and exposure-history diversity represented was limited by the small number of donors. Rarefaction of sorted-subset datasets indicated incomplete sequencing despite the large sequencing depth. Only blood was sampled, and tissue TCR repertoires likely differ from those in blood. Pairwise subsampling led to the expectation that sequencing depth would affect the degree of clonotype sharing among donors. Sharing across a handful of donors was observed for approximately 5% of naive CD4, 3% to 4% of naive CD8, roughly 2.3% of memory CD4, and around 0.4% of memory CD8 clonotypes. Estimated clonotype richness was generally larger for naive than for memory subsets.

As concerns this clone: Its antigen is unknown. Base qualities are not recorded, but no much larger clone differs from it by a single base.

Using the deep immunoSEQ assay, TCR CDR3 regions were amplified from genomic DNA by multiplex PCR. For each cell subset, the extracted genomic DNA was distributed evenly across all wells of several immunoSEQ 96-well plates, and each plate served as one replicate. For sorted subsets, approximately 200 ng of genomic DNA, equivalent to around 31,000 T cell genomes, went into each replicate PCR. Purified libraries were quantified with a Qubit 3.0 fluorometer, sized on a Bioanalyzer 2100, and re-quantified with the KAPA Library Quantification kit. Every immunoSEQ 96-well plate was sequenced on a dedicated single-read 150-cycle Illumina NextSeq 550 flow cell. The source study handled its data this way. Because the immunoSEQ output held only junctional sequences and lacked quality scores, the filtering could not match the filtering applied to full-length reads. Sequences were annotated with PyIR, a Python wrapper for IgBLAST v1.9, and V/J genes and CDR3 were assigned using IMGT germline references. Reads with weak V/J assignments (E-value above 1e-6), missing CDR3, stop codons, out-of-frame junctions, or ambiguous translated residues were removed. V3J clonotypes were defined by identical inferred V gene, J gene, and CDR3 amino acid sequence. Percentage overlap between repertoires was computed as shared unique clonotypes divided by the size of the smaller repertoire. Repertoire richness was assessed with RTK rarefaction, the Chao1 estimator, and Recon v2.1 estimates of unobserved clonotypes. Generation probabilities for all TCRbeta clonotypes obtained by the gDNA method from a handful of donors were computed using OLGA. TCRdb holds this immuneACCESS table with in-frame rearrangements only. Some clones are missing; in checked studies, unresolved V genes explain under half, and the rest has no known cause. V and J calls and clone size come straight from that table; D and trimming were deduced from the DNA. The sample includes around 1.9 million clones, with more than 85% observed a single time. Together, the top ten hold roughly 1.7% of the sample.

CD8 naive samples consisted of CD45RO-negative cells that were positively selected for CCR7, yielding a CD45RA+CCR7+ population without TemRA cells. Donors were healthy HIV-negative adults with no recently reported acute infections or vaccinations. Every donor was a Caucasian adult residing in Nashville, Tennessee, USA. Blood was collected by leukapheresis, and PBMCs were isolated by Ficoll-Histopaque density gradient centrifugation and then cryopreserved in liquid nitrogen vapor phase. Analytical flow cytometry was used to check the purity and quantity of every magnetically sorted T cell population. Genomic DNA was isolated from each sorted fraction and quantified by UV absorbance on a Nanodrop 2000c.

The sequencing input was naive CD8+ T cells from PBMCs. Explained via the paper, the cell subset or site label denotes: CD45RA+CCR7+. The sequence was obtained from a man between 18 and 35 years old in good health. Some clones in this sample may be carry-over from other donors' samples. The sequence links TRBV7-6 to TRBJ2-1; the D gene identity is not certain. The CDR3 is CASSLFDATLDDEQFF. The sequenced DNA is TGTGCCAGCAGCTTATTCGATGCTACCCTTGATGATGAGCAGTTCTTC.